A single sample is the source of the 10 T cell receptor beta chains below, sequenced in a study of T cell responses to AZD1222 COVID-19 vaccine. Sequenced by immunoSEQ multiplex PCR; TCRdb stores in-frame clones only, minus some. The repertoire holds more than 150,000 clones, 92% seen once, with more than 1.5% in the top ten. This material consisted of peripheral blood, taken 28 days after the second AZD1222 dose. These TCRs come from an adult who received the AZD1222 COVID-19 vaccine.

The chain has TRBV7-8 and TRBJ1-5, with unresolved D. Trimming took off 1 base at V and 7 bases at J, with 5 bases between the two ends. The CDR3 is made up of 12 amino acids. Germline CDR1 reads SGHVS; CDR2 reads FQNEAQ. CDR3: CASSLEGQPQHF. CDR3 nucleotide sequence: TGTGCCAGCAGCTTAGAGGGCCAGCCCCAGCATTTT.

The chain has TRBV30 and TRBJ2-7; D remains ambiguous. Germline V gene sequence: CDR1 GTSNPN, CDR2 SVGIG (reference sequence). The CDR3 consists of 11 residues. V lost 1 base and J lost 3, with 4 bases in between. In DNA, the CDR3 is TGTGCCTGGAGTGGGAGCTACGAGCAGTACTTC. This encodes CAWSGSYEQYF.

The chain is built from TRBV16 and TRBJ2-3; tentatively, D is TRBD2 (7 bases). V was clipped by 3 bases and J by 4 bases, with 14 bases between them. There are 15 residues in the CDR3. Looked up from germline, CDR1 is KGHSY and CDR2 is FQNENV. Here the CDR3 reads CASSHPSGGPDTQYF. The CDR3 DNA is TGTGCCAGCAGCCATCCTTCGGGGGGCCCAGATACGCAGTATTTT.

This clone appeared a single time. This chain links TRBV27 with TRBJ1-5; D is unclear. The CDR3 loop spans 14 amino acids. V lost 9 bases, J lost 2 bases, and 14 bases lay in between. Germline lookup yields CDR1 MNHEY and CDR2 SMNVEV (reference sequence). The CDR3 is CASSVSGRNQPQHF. DNA for the CDR3: TGTGCCAGTAGCGTGTCCGGACGCAATCAGCCCCAGCATTTT.

V and J are TRBV5-4 and TRBJ1-1; the D gene is possibly TRBD1 (6 bases). The CDR3 spans 14 residues. V lost 4 bases and J 5 bases, leaving 15 bases between the germline ends. The germline CDR1 and CDR2 sequences are SGHNT and YYREEE (reference sequence). The CDR3 is CASSDRNRETEAFF. CDR3 sequence (DNA): TGTGCCAGCAGCGACCGGAACAGGGAGACTGAAGCTTTCTTT.

This clone was seen a single time. The V call is TRBV10-3, the J call TRBJ2-1, with TRBD2 as a possible D gene (6 bases). Trimming stripped 7 bases from V and 0 bases from J, with 10 bases between. Germline V gene data show CDR1 as ENHRY and CDR2 as SYGVKD. The CDR3 is made up of 14 amino acids. The CDR3 DNA sequence: TGTGCCATCATGGACGGGAGCTCCTACAATGAGCAGTTCTTC. Protein sequence: CAIMDGSSYNEQFF.

The rearrangement uses TRBV6-5 and TRBJ1-1, with D possibly matching TRBD1 (5 bases). The CDR3 sequence is 15 residues long. V shed 0 bases and J shed 1 base, with 9 bases lying between them. Germline CDR1 is MNHEY and CDR2 is SVGAGI. In DNA, the CDR3 is TGTGCCAGCAGTTACTCAGGGACTGCGAACACTGAAGCTTTCTTT. Protein: CASSYSGTANTEAFF.

The chain is built from TRBV5-1 and TRBJ1-2; 9 bases are a match to TRBD1. Germline V lookup: CDR1 SGHRS, CDR2 YFSETQ. The junction had 13 bases not matched to a gene; V was cut back by 7 bases and J by 0 bases. The CDR3 spans 17 residues. This CDR3 is CASRRGQGKTANYGYTF. The CDR3 nucleotides are TGCGCCAGCCGCAGGGGACAGGGCAAAACAGCTAACTATGGCTACACCTTC.

The chain has TRBV28 and TRBJ2-7, with 9 nucleotides matching TRBD1. Trimming cost V 6 bases and J 2 bases; bases outside gene matches: 5. Germline CDR1 MDHEN, CDR2 SYDVKM. The CDR3 spans 14 residues. In nucleotides, the CDR3 is TGTGCCAGCAGCCCGGGACAGGGAACCTACGAGCAGTACTTC. Protein: CASSPGQGTYEQYF.

This sequence joins TRBV29-1 and TRBJ2-1; the D gene is possibly TRBD2 (6 bases). The CDR3 covers 14 residues. Germline values: CDR1 SQVTM, CDR2 ANQGSEA. V dropped 4 bases and J dropped 4 bases, with 14 bases sitting between them. In DNA, the CDR3 is TGCAGCGTTGTGGAGGGGCCGGGGTACAATGAGCAGTTCTTC. Amino acids: CSVVEGPGYNEQFF.